The 21 T cell receptor beta chains reported below all come from one sample, sequenced in a study of T cell repertoires in cytomegalovirus infection. The antigens of these receptors remain unknown. TCRdb passed the reads through MiXCR, listing each CDR3 protein once. The table has some 68,000 distinct CDR3 sequences, around 21% seen once. Sequenced input: PBMCs, sequenced either directly or after in vitro stimulation (not recorded which). These receptors all stem from a human donor in good health (CMV status not recorded). Some clones in this sample may be carry-over from other donors' samples.

The chain links TRBV7-3 to TRBJ2-1; D is possibly TRBD1 (7 bases). Trimming shortened V by 5 bases and J by 8 bases, and 19 bases separated the two germline ends. This CDR3 comprises 15 residues. Germline CDR1 and CDR2: SGHTA and FQGTGA. This chain's CDR3 is CASSEDRHPGDEQFF. CDR3 coding DNA: TGTGCCAGCAGCGAGGACAGGCACCCGGGGGATGAGCAGTTCTTC. Full variable domain (missing parts from reference TRBV7-3 and TRBJ2-1): GAGVSQTPSNKVTEKGKYVELRCDPISGHTALYWYRQSLGQGPEFLIYFQGTGAADDSGLPNDRFFAVRPEGSVSTLKIQRTERGDSAVYLCASSEDRHPGDEQFFGPGTRLTVL.

This clonotype has just a few counts. This chain links TRBV6-6 with TRBJ1-2; 8 bases agree with TRBD1. Germline lookup yields CDR1 MNHNY and CDR2 SVGAGI (reference sequence). J lost 5 bases, V lost 2 bases, and 7 bases had no gene match. The CDR3 totals 15 residues. The CDR3 region is CASSYPQGATYGYTF. In DNA form, the CDR3 reads TGTGCCAGCAGTTACCCCCAGGGGGCAACATATGGCTACACCTTC.

This clonotype was detected once. V and J are TRBV14 and TRBJ2-1, with D unresolved. The CDR3 is 17 amino acids. Germline assignment: CDR1 SGHDN and CDR2 FVKESK. The V and J ends lost 0 bases and 5 bases respectively, with 17 bases between them. CDR3 loop: CASSQERWLSSNNEQFF. CDR3 sequence (DNA): TGTGCCAGCAGCCAAGAACGGTGGCTATCGAGCAACAATGAGCAGTTCTTC.

The gene calls are TRBV12-3 or TRBV12-4 and TRBJ2-7; D may be TRBD1 (6 bases). The germline V and J ends were trimmed by 5 bases and 3 bases, with 17 bases remaining between them. This CDR3 contains 15 residues. The CDR3 loop reads CASSTQGRIGYEQYF. The DNA of the CDR3 is TGTGCCAGCAGTACTCAGGGGCGAATAGGCTACGAGCAGTACTTC.

The chain uses TRBV30 and TRBJ1-5, with 8 nucleotides matching TRBD1. The germline V gene has CDR1 GTSNPN and CDR2 SVGIG (reference sequence). V gave up 1 base and J gave up 2 bases; unmatched junction bases: 1. This CDR3 is 14 amino acids long. In DNA form, the CDR3 reads TGTGCCTGGAGTGGGGGACAGGGCAATCAGCCCCAGCATTTT. Translation gives CAWSGGQGNQPQHF.

This clonotype was counted a few times. The chain recombines TRBV11-2 with TRBJ1-1, with 8 bases identical to TRBD1. The V and J ends lost 2 bases and 0 bases, in that order; junction bases with no gene match: 11. The CDR3 spans 18 residues. The germline V gene encodes CDR1 SGHAT and CDR2 FQNNGV. The CDR3 DNA reads TGTGCCAGCAGCTTACGACGGCCTGGACAGGGAATGAACACTGAAGCTTTCTTT. Its translation is CASSLRRPGQGMNTEAFF.

This clonotype was detected only a few times. The rearrangement joins TRBV11-3 to TRBJ1-1; no definite D call. CDR3 length equals 18 residues. V lost 5 bases, J lost 0 bases, and 22 bases lay in between. Germline V gene sequence: CDR1 SGHNT, CDR2 YENEEA. The CDR3 is CASSRPWGGTVLNTEAFF. Here the CDR3 DNA reads TGTGCCAGCAGCCGTCCGTGGGGTGGAACCGTGTTGAACACTGAAGCTTTCTTT. Supplemented by reference TRBV11-3 and TRBJ1-1, the full variable domain reads EAGVVQSPRYKIIEKKQPVAFWCNPISGHNTLYWYLQNLGQGPELLIRYENEEAVDDSQLPKDRFSAERLKGVDSTLKIQPAELGDSAVYLCASSRPWGGTVLNTEAFFGQGTRLTVV.

This clonotype was counted at least ten times. The gene calls are TRBV7-2 and TRBJ1-5; D is undetermined. Trimming left V 5 bases short and J 3 bases short, with 8 bases between. There are 13 residues in the CDR3. The germline CDR1 and CDR2 sequences are SGHTA and FQGNSA. The CDR3 loop reads CASSPDLNQPQHF. The CDR3 nucleotides read TGTGCCAGCAGCCCCGACCTCAATCAGCCCCAGCATTTT. Looking up the rest from reference TRBV7-2 and TRBJ1-5 gives the full variable domain: GAGVSQSPSNKVTEKGKDVELRCDPISGHTALYWYRQSLGQGLEFLIYFQGNSAPDKSGLPSDRFSAERTGGSVSTLTIQRTQQEDSAVYLCASSPDLNQPQHFGDGTRLSIL.

This clonotype was detected only a few times. The chain carries TRBV7-9 and TRBJ2-5; 8 nucleotides agree with TRBD2. The CDR3 runs 16 residues. Trimming removed 5 bases from V and 5 bases from J; junction bases left unmatched: 13. The V gene's germline CDR1 is SEHNR and CDR2 FQNEAQ (reference sequence). The CDR3 region is CASSPQTIAGRETQYF. The DNA for the CDR3 is TGTGCCAGCAGCCCGCAGACAATAGCGGGACGCGAGACCCAGTACTTC.

This clonotype was detected a few times. The chain is built from TRBV24-1 and TRBJ2-1; perhaps D is TRBD1 or TRBD2 (5 bases each). Between the trimmed V and J ends, which lost 3 bases and 0 bases, there was a span of 14 bases. Germline V gives CDR1 KGHDR, CDR2 SFDVKD. The CDR3 is made up of 17 amino acids. CDR3: CATSDPLRESSYNEQFF. The DNA for the CDR3 is TGTGCCACCAGTGATCCCCTCAGGGAGAGCTCCTACAATGAGCAGTTCTTC.

This chain joins TRBV19 and TRBJ2-7; D is unclear. The germline CDR1 and CDR2 sequences are LNHDA and SQIVND (reference sequence). CDR3 size: 14 residues. The V end was cut by 5 bases, the J end by 4 bases, with 15 bases between. The CDR3 nucleotides read TGTGCCAGTAGTCCCGGTGTCAGTCTATACGAGCAGTACTTC. It translates to CASSPGVSLYEQYF.

This chain uses TRBV3-1 with TRBJ2-5; a weak D match, TRBD1 (5 bases). The germline V and J ends were trimmed by 2 bases and 4 bases, with 11 bases remaining between them. The CDR3 sequence is 14 residues long. Germline values: CDR1 LGHDT, CDR2 YNNKEL (reference sequence). CDR3 nucleotide sequence: TGTGCCAGCAGCCAATCGCAGGGCGGAGAGACCCAGTACTTC. Translating gives CASSQSQGGETQYF.

Only a few counts were recorded for this clonotype. This chain uses TRBV4-2 with TRBJ2-2; the D gene is possibly TRBD2 (7 bases). With 0 bases removed from V and 4 bases from J, the gap between germline ends came to 15 bases. CDR1 and CDR2 from the germline V gene are LGHNA and YNFKEQ. The CDR3 extends over 17 amino acids. The CDR3: CASSQDKGGGTTGELFF. The CDR3 region has the DNA TGTGCCAGCAGCCAAGATAAGGGGGGAGGGACCACCGGGGAGCTGTTTTTT.

V usage is TRBV6-2 or TRBV6-3 and J usage is TRBJ2-6; 7 bases agree with TRBD1. CDR3 length: 18 amino acids. Germline V lookup: CDR1 MNHEY, CDR2 SVGEGT. Trimming at V came to 6 bases and at J to 0 bases, leaving 11 bases not matched to a gene. The DNA of the CDR3 is TGTGCCAGCAGACTGTGGACAGGCGCTAGCTCTGGGGCCAACGTCCTGACTTTC. Its protein is CASRLWTGASSGANVLTF.

This chain links TRBV9 with TRBJ2-1, with D possibly TRBD1 on 5 matching bases. Germline V lookup: CDR1 SGDLS, CDR2 YYNGEE. The V gene lost 0 bases and the J gene lost 6 bases, with 13 bases spanning the gap. The CDR3 consists of 15 residues. CDR3 sequence (DNA): TGTGCCAGCAGCGTAGTTGGAACGACAGCCAATGAGCAGTTCTTC. Its translation: CASSVVGTTANEQFF. The variable domain in full, completed from reference TRBV9 and TRBJ2-1, reads DSGVTQTPKHLITATGQRVTLRCSPRSGDLSVYWYQQSLDQGLQFLIQYYNGEERAKGNILERFSAQQFPDLHSELNLSSLELGDSALYFCASSVVGTTANEQFFGPGTRLTVL.

This clonotype was seen many times. The genes are TRBV7-2 and TRBJ2-5; TRBD2 might be the D (6 bases). This CDR3 has 16 residues. Germline lookup yields CDR1 SGHTA and CDR2 FQGNSA. Trimming stripped 5 bases from V and 5 bases from J, with 21 bases between. The CDR3 bases are TGTGCCAGCAGCCACGGCGGGACTCTCCGACGGGAGACCCAGTACTTC. The encoded protein is CASSHGGTLRRETQYF.

This clonotype occurred a few times. This chain joins TRBV7-2 and TRBJ2-2; a possible D gene is TRBD2 (6 bases). There are 14 residues in the CDR3. CDR1 and CDR2 (germline): SGHTA, FQGNSA. Trimming pared 1 base from V and 5 bases from J, leaving 8 bases between. CDR3 nucleotides: TGTGCCAGCAGCTTAGTCCGGGGGACCGGGGAGCTGTTTTTT. Amino acids: CASSLVRGTGELFF.

The chain employs TRBV28 and TRBJ1-4, with TRBD1 matching 8 bases. Germline values: CDR1 MDHEN, CDR2 SYDVKM. J lost 6 bases, V lost 6 bases, and 6 bases had no gene match. This CDR3 comprises 14 residues. CDR3 loop: CASRIQGVYEKLFF. Here the CDR3 DNA reads TGTGCCAGCAGGATACAGGGGGTTTATGAAAAACTGTTTTTT.

This clonotype was seen ten or more times. V is TRBV7-2 and J is TRBJ1-1, with D tentatively TRBD1 (5 bases). Germline loops: CDR1 SGHTA, CDR2 FQGNSA. Trimming pared 1 base from V and 6 bases from J, leaving 6 bases between. This CDR3 has 12 amino acids. CDR3 residues: CASSLVTAEAFF. DNA of the CDR3: TGTGCCAGCAGCTTAGTGACAGCTGAAGCTTTCTTT. Full variable domain (missing parts from reference TRBV7-2 and TRBJ1-1): GAGVSQSPSNKVTEKGKDVELRCDPISGHTALYWYRQSLGQGLEFLIYFQGNSAPDKSGLPSDRFSAERTGGSVSTLTIQRTQQEDSAVYLCASSLVTAEAFFGQGTRLTVV.

The J gene is TRBJ1-1, the V gene TRBV6-2 or TRBV6-3; maybe TRBD1 (5 bases). Germline CDR1 reads MNHEY; CDR2 reads SVGEGT. V lost 4 bases and J lost 6, with 12 bases in between. The CDR3 is 13 amino acids. The CDR3 coding sequence is TGTGCCAGCAGTTGGACACCTCAGGCTGAAGCTTTCTTT. Its translation: CASSWTPQAEAFF.

This clonotype was counted between two and nine times. The V gene is TRBV5-8, the J gene TRBJ1-2, with 7 bases fitting TRBD1. With 4 bases clipped from V and 4 bases from J, the junction kept 10 bases outside the gene matches. The CDR3 length is 15 residues. Germline CDR1 SGHTS, CDR2 YDEGEE. The DNA of the CDR3 is TGTGCCAGCAGCACCGGGACAGCGAGGTCCTATGGCTACACCTTC. Protein sequence: CASSTGTARSYGYTF.